The 21 T cell receptor beta chains reported below all come from one sample, sequenced in a study of post-analysis software for immune sequencing data. Findings and caveats of the study: Patients had higher frequencies than controls of five or six TRBV segments, including TRBV5-6, TRBV5-1 and TRBV20-1.

These TCRs are of unknown antigen specificity. Tagging with unique molecular identifiers was a feature of the TCR beta cDNA libraries. Each CDR3 protein gets one entry after TCRdb re-called the PCR reads with MiXCR. The sample contains roughly 730,000 distinct CDR3 sequences, around 27% of which appear only once. Sequencing used blood. These receptors were collected from a girl aged 5 to 17 with multiple sclerosis.

The chain carries TRBV2 and TRBJ1-1, with unresolved D. In germline, CDR1 is SNHLY, CDR2 FYNNEI. V was cut by 9 bases and J by 2 bases, with 13 bases left in between. This CDR3 contains 13 residues. CDR3 nucleotides: TGTGCCAGGACGGGTCTTTCAAACACTGAAGCTTTCTTT. Translating it yields CARTGLSNTEAFF.

The chain has TRBV6-5 and TRBJ2-5, with D hard to call. Germline assignment: CDR1 MNHEY and CDR2 SVGAGI. V was trimmed by 3 bases and J by 4 bases, leaving 15 bases between them. The CDR3 length is 15 residues. DNA of the CDR3: TGTGCCAGCAGTTATTTGGCTGGCGGACGAGAGACCCAGTACTTC. Translated: CASSYLAGGRETQYF.

The V call is TRBV12-3 or TRBV12-4, the J call TRBJ2-5; a possible D gene is TRBD2 (5 bases). The J call may be incorrect, as the DNA end agrees better with TRBJ2-7. The CDR3 is 17 residues long. The CDR3, as DNA: TGTGCCAGGAGCTGGGCCCGGGATGCGGTTTACCCCTACGAGCAGTACTTC. It encodes CARSWARDAVYPYEQYF.

This clonotype was detected only a few times. The chain recombines TRBV7-2 with TRBJ2-1, with 11 bases aligning to TRBD1. This CDR3 has 15 residues. The germline CDR1 and CDR2 sequences are SGHTA and FQGNSA. The J segment lost 6 bases and the V segment lost 6 bases, leaving 7 bases of the junction unmatched. DNA of the CDR3: TGTGCCAGCAGACAAGGGACAGGGGGTGGCAATGAGCAGTTCTTC. Residues: CASRQGTGGGNEQFF.

This chain uses TRBV4-1 with TRBJ2-1; D not certain. The J call may not be correct, given that the DNA end is closer to TRBJ2-7. CDR1 is MGHRA, CDR2 YSYEKL, per germline. The CDR3 is 16 residues long. This CDR3 is CASSQDWSSSYNEQYF. The DNA of the CDR3 is TGCGCCAGCAGCCAAGATTGGAGTAGCTCCTACAATGAGCAGTACTTC.

The V call is TRBV29-1, the J call TRBJ2-1; D not certain. Germline CDR1 and CDR2: SQVTM and ANQGSEA. The CDR3 runs to 10 residues. V was pared by 2 bases and J by 8 bases, with 4 bases between. In nucleotides, the CDR3 is TGCAGCGTTGAAAGTTATGAGCAGTTCTTC. Residues: CSVESYEQFF.

This CDR3 reads CAISPGLAGAPDTQYF. The CDR3 DNA is TGTGCCATCAGCCCGGGACTAGCGGGAGCCCCGGATACGCAGTATTTT. The chain carries TRBV10-3 and TRBJ2-3; 14 bases fit TRBD2. Germline V lookup: CDR1 ENHRY, CDR2 SYGVKD. V gave up 6 bases and J gave up 6 bases; unmatched junction bases: 8. CDR3 length equals 16 residues.

Only a few counts were recorded for this clonotype. The chain employs TRBV4-3 and TRBJ2-7; 8 positions agree with TRBD1. The CDR3 runs 17 residues. CDR1 is LGHNA, CDR2 YSLEER, per germline. V dropped 0 bases and J dropped 1; count of bases not matched to a gene: 8. The CDR3 is CASSQDLYGQGSYEQYF. The CDR3 DNA is TGCGCCAGCAGCCAAGATCTCTACGGACAGGGATCCTACGAGCAGTACTTC.

The chain uses TRBV11-2 and TRBJ2-7; 7 positions agree with TRBD1. The CDR3 runs 15 residues. V gave up 1 base and J gave up 0 bases; unmatched junction bases: 3. Germline CDR1 reads SGHAT; CDR2 reads FQNNGV. DNA of the CDR3: TGTGCCAGCAGCTTAGTGACAGGGCACTCCTACGAGCAGTACTTC. It codes for CASSLVTGHSYEQYF.

V usage is TRBV20-1 and J usage is TRBJ2-5, with D possibly being TRBD1 (7 bases). Between the trimmed V and J ends, which lost 3 bases and 7 bases, there was a span of 24 bases. Germline V gene sequence: CDR1 DFQATT, CDR2 SNEGSKA (reference sequence). CDR3 length: 16 residues. The CDR3 DNA is TGCAGTGCTAGCTTTTATGGACAGGACGTGCGGGGGACCCAGTACTTC. It codes for CSASFYGQDVRGTQYF.

On this clonotype itself: Relative to the germline gene, one junction end is altered; a read error may explain this. The gene calls are TRBV7-2 and TRBJ2-3, with D possibly TRBD1 on 5 matching bases. There are 13 residues in the CDR3. The germline CDR1 and CDR2 sequences are SGHTA and FQGNSA. The CDR3 reads CAASKGLADTQYF. Written as DNA, the CDR3 is TGCGCCGCGTCGAAGGGGCTGGCAGATACGCAGTATTTT.

This chain connects TRBV20-1 to TRBJ1-6; 7 bases are a match to TRBD1. V shed 1 base and J 4 bases; nucleotides not matched to a gene: 4. The CDR3 covers 15 residues. Germline values: CDR1 DFQATT, CDR2 SNEGSKA (reference sequence). CDR3 nucleotide sequence: TGCAGTGCTAGAGGACCCAGGGGGTATAATTCACCCCTCCACTTT. Translating it yields CSARGPRGYNSPLHF.

A few counts support this clonotype. The chain carries TRBV28 and TRBJ1-2, with 7 bases identical to TRBD1. CDR1 is MDHEN, CDR2 SYDVKM, per germline. The CDR3 contains 12 residues. V trimming: 7 bases; J trimming: 5 bases; junction bases outside the gene matches: 4. CDR3 in DNA: TGTGCCAGCACGGCCAGGGGGTATGGCTACACCTTC. It encodes CASTARGYGYTF.

The rearrangement joins TRBV20-1 to TRBJ2-5; weak D call: TRBD2 (6 bases). The ends were cut back, 4 bases at V and 4 bases at J, with 10 bases in the middle. The germline CDR1 and CDR2 sequences are DFQATT and SNEGSKA (reference sequence). The CDR3 has 12 amino acids. DNA of the CDR3: TGCAGTGCTAAATGGAGGGGAGAGACCCAGTACTTC. Translation gives CSAKWRGETQYF.

This clonotype came up a few times. The V and J genes are TRBV4-3 and TRBJ1-1; TRBD1 aligns across 7 bases. V lost 4 bases, J lost 0 bases, and 17 bases stayed unmatched. The CDR3 runs 19 residues. CDR1 LGHNA and CDR2 YSLEER come from the germline V gene. The CDR3 sequence: CASSRFAGQLIAMNTEAFF. The DNA of the CDR3 is TGCGCCAGCAGCCGGTTCGCGGGACAGCTAATAGCCATGAACACTGAAGCTTTCTTT.

V is TRBV10-3 and J is TRBJ2-2; 8 bases fit TRBD1. V shed 4 bases, J shed 4 bases, and the junction held 2 bases outside the gene matches. The CDR3 sequence is 14 residues long. Germline CDR1 and CDR2: ENHRY and SYGVKD. CDR3 coding DNA: TGTGCCATCAGTGGGACAGGGTCCACCGGGGAGCTGTTTTTT. Its translation is CAISGTGSTGELFF.

V and J are TRBV9 and TRBJ2-1; D tentatively reads TRBD1 or TRBD2 (6 bases each). The germline V and J ends were trimmed by 3 bases and 6 bases, with 10 bases remaining between them. The germline V gene has CDR1 SGDLS and CDR2 YYNGEE. The CDR3 extends over 13 amino acids. The CDR3 protein is CASSGGAGNEQFF. The CDR3 DNA sequence: TGTGCCAGCAGCGGGGGGGCGGGCAATGAGCAGTTCTTC.

With regard to this clonotype: This may be a read error, as it is one base from a much larger clone. The rearrangement uses TRBV11-2 and TRBJ2-5, with 9 nucleotides matching TRBD2. This CDR3 spans 15 amino acids. Germline lookup yields CDR1 SGHAT and CDR2 FQNNGV. CDR3 amino acids: CASSSAGTSFETRYF. The CDR3 nucleotides are TGTGCCAGCAGCTCGGCCGGGACTAGCTTCGAGACCCGGTACTTC.

The CDR3, as DNA: TGCAGTGCTATCCGGAGGAACACTGAAGCTTTCTTT. Residues: CSAIRRNTEAFF. The chain carries TRBV20-1 and TRBJ1-1; D is unclear. V dropped 4 bases and J dropped 1 base, with 7 bases sitting between them. Per germline, CDR1 DFQATT and CDR2 SNEGSKA (reference sequence). CDR3 size: 12 residues.

This clonotype turned up a few times. The genes are TRBV27 and TRBJ2-3; D is undetermined. The CDR3 sequence is 13 residues long. Germline values: CDR1 MNHEY, CDR2 SMNVEV (reference sequence). V was trimmed by 2 bases and J by 1 base, leaving 4 bases between them. DNA for the CDR3: TGTGCCAGCAGTTTAACCCGCACAGATACGCAGTATTTT. This gives the protein CASSLTRTDTQYF.

V is TRBV5-6 and J is TRBJ2-5; 8 positions agree with TRBD2. The germline V gene encodes CDR1 SGHDT and CDR2 YYEEEE. Unmatched junction bases numbered 19, after V lost 1 base and J lost 11 bases. The CDR3 has 17 amino acids. In nucleotides, the CDR3 is TGTGCCAGCAGCTTGAGCGGGGGAACAACGGCCTCGGTAGAGCAGTACTTC. Translated, it gives CASSLSGGTTASVEQYF.